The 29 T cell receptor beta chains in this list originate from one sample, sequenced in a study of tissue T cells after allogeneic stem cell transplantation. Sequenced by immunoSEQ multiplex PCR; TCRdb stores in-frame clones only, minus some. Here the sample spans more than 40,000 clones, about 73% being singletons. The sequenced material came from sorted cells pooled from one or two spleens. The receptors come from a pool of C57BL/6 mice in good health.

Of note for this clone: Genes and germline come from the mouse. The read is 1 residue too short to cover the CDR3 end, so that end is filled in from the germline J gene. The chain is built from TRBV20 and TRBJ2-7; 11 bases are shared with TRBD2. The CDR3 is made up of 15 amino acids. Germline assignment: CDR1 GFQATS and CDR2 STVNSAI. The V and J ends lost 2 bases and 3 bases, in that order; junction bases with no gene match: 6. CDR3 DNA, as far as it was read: TGTGGTGCTAGGATAGGACTGGGGGGCTTCTATGAACAGTAC. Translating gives CGARIGLGGFYEQY. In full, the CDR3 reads CGARIGLGGFYEQYF.

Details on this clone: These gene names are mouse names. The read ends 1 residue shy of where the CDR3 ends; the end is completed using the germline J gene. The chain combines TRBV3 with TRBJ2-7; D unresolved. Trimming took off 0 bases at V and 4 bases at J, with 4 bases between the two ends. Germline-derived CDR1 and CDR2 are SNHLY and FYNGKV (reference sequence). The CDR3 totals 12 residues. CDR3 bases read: TGTGCCAGCAGCTTAGCCCCTTATGAACAGTAC. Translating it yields CASSLAPYEQY. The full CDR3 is CASSLAPYEQYF.

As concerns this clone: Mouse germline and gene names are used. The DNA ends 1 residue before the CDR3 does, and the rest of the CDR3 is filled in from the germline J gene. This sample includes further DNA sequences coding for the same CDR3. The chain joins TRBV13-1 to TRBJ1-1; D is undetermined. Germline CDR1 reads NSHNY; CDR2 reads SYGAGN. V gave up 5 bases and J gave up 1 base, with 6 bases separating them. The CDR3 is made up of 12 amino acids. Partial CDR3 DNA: TGTGCCAGCAGCCTCAAAAACACAGAAGTCTTC. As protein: CASSLKNTEVF. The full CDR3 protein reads CASSLKNTEVFF.

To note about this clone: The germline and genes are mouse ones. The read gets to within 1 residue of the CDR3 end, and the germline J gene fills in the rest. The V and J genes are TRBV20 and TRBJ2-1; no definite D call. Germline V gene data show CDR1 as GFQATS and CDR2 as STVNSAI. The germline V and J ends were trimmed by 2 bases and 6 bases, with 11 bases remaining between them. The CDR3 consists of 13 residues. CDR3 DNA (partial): TGTGGTGCTAGGTCCAGTCCCCGTGCTGAGCAGTTC. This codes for CGARSSPRAEQF. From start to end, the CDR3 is CGARSSPRAEQFF.

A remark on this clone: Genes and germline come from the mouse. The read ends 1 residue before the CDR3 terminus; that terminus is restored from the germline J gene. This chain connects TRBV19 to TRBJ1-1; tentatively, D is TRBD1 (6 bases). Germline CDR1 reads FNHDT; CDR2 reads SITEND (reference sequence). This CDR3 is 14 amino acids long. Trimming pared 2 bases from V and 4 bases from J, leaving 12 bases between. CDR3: CASSIGSGVTEVFF. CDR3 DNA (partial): TGTGCCAGCAGTATTGGCTCAGGGGTCACAGAAGTCTTC.

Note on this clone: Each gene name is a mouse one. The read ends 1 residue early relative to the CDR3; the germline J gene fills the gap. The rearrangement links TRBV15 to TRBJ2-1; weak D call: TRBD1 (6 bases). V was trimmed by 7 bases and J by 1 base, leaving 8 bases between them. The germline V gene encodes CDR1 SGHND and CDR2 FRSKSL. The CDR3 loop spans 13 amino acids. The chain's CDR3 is CASTGTNYAEQFF. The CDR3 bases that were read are TGTGCCAGCACCGGGACAAACTATGCTGAGCAGTTC.

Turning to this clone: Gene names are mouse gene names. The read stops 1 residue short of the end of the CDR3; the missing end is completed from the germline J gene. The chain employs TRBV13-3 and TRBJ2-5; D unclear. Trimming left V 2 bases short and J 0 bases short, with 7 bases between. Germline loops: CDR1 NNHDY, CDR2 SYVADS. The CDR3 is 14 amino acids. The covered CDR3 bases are TGTGCCAGCAGTGAGGAGGATAACCAAGACACCCAGTAC. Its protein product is CASSEEDNQDTQY. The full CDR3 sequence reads CASSEEDNQDTQYF.

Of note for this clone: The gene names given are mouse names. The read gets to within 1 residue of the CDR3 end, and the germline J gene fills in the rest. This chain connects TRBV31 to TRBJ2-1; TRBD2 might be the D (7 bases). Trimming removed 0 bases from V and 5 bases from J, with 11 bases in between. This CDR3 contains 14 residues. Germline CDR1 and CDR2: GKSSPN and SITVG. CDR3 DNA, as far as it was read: TGTGCCTGGAGTCTGGGGGGCGCAGATGCTGAGCAGTTC. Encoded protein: CAWSLGGADAEQF. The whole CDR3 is CAWSLGGADAEQFF.

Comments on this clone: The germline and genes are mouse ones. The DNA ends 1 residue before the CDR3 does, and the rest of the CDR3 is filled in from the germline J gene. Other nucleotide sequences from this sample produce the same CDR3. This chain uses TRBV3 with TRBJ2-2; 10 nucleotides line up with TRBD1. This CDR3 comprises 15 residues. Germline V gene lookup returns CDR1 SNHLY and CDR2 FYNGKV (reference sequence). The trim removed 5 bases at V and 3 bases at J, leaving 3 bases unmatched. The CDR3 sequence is CASSRTGGDTGQLYF. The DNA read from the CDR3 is TGTGCCAGCAGCAGGACAGGGGGGGACACCGGGCAGCTCTAC.

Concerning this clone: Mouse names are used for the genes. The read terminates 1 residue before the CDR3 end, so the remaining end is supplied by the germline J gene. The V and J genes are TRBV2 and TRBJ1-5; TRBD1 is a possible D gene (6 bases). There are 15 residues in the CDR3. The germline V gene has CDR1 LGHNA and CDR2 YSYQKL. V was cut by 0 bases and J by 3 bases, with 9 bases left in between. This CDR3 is CASSQEGGANQAPLF. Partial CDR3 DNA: TGTGCCAGCAGCCAAGAGGGGGGGGCCAACCAGGCTCCGCTT. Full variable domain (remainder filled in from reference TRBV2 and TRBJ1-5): DPKIIQKPKYLVAVTGSEKILICEQYLGHNAMYWYRQSAKKPLEFMFSYSYQKLMDNQTASSRFQPQSSKKNHLDLQITALKPDDSATYFCASSQEGGANQAPLFGEGTRLSVL.

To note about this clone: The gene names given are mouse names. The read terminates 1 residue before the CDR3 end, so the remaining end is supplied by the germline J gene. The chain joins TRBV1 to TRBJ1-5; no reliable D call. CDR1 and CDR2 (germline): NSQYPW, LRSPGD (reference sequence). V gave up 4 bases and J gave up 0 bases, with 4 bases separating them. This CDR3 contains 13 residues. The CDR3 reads CTCSGNNNQAPLF. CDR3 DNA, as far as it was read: TGCACCTGCAGTGGAAATAACAACCAGGCTCCGCTT.

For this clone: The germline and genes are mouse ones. The CDR3: CASSLSGGRDTLYF. CDR3 DNA (partial): TGTGCCAGCAGCTTATCCGGGGGGCGGGACACCTTGTAC. This rearrangement joins TRBV3 to TRBJ2-4, with D possibly matching TRBD2 (7 bases). The CDR3 extends 1 residue past the end of the read, so its final part is completed from the germline J gene. Trimming stripped 2 bases from V and 7 bases from J, with 13 bases between. The V gene's germline CDR1 is SNHLY and CDR2 FYNGKV (reference sequence). CDR3 size: 14 residues.

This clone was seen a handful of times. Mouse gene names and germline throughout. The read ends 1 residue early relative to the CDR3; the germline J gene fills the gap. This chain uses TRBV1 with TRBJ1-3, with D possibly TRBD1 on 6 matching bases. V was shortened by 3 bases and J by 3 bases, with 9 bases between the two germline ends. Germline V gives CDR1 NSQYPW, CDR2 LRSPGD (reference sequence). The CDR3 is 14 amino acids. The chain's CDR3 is CTCSASGDGNTLYF. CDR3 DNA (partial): TGCACCTGCAGTGCCTCAGGGGATGGAAATACGCTCTAT.

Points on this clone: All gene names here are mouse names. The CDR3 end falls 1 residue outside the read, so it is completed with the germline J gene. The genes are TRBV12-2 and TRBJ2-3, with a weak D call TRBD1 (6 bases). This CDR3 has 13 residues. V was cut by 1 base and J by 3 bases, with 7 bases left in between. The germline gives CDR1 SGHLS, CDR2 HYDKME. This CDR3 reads CASSLGQAETLYF. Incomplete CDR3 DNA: TGTGCCAGCTCTCTAGGACAGGCAGAAACGCTGTAT.

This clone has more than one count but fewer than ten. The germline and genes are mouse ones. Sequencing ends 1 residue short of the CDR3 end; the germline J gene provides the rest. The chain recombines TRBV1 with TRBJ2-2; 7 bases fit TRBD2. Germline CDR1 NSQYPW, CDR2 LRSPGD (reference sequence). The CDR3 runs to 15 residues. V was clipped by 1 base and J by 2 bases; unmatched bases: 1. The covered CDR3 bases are TGCACCTGCAGTGCAGGCTGGGGGAACACCGGGCAGCTCTAC. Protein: CTCSAGWGNTGQLY. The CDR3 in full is CTCSAGWGNTGQLYF.

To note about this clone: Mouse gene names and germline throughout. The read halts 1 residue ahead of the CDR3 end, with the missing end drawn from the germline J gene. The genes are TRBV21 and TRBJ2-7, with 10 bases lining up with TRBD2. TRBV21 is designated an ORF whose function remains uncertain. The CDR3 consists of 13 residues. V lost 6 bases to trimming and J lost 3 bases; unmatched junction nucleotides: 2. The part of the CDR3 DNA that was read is TGTGCTAGCAGGTACTGGGGGGGCTATGAACAGTAC. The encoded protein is CASRYWGGYEQY. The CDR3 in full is CASRYWGGYEQYF.

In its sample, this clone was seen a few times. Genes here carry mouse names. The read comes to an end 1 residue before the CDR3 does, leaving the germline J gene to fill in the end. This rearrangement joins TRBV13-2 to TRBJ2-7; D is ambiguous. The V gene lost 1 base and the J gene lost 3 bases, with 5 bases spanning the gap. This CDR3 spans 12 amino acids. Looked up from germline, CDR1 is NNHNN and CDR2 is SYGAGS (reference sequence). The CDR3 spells CASGDSIYEQYF. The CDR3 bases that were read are TGTGCCAGCGGTGATTCAATCTATGAACAGTAC.

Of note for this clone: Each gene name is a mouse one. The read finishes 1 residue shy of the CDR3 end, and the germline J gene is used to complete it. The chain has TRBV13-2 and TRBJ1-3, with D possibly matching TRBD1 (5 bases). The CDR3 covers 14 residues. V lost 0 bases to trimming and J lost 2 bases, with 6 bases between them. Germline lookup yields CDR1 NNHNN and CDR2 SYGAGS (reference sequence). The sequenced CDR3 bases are TGTGCCAGCGGTGATGGGGGGGCTGGAAATACGCTCTAT. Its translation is CASGDGGAGNTLY. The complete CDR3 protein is CASGDGGAGNTLYF.

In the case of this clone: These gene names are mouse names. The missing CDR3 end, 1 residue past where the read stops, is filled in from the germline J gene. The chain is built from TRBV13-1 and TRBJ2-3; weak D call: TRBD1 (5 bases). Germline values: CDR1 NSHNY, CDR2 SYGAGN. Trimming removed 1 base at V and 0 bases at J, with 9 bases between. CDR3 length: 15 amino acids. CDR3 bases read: TGTGCCAGCAGTGATACAGGAGCTAGTGCAGAAACGCTGTAT. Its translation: CASSDTGASAETLY. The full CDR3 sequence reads CASSDTGASAETLYF.

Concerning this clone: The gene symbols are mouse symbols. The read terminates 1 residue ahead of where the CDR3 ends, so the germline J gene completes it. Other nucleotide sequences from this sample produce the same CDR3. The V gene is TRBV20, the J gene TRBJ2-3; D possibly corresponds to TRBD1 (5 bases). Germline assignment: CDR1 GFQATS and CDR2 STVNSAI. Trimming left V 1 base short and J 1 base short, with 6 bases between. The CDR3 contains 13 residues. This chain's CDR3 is CGARGRGAETLYF. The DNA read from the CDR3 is TGTGGTGCTAGGGGCAGGGGTGCAGAAACGCTGTAT.

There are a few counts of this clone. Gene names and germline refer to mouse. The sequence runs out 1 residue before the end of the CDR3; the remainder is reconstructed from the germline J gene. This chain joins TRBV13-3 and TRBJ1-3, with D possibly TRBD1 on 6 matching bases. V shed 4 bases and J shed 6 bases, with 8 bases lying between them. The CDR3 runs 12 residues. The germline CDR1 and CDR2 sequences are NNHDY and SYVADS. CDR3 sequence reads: CASSWDKNTLYF. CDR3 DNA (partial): TGTGCCAGCAGTTGGGACAAAAATACGCTCTAT.

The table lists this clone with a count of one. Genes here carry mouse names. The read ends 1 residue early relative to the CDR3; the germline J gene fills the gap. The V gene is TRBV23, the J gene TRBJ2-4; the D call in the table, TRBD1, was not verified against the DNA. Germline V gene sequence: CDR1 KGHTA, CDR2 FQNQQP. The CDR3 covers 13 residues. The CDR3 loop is CSSSRGQQNTLYF. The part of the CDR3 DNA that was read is TGCTCCAGCAGCCGGGGACAACAAAACACCTTGTAC. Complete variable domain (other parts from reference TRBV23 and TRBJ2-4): DAAVTQKPRYLIKMKGQEAEMKCIPEKGHTAVFWYQQKQSKELKFLIYFQNQQPLDQIDMVKERFSAVCPSSSLCSLGIRTCEAEDSALYLCSSSRGQQNTLYFGAGTRLSVL.

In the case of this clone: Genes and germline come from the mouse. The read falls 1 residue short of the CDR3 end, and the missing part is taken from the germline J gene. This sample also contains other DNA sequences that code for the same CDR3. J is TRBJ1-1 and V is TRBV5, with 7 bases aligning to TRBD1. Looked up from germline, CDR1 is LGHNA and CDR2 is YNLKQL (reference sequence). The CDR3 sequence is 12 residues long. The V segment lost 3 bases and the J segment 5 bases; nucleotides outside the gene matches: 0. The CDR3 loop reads CASSQGQTEVFF. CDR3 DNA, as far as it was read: TGTGCCAGCAGCCAGGGACAGACAGAAGTCTTC.

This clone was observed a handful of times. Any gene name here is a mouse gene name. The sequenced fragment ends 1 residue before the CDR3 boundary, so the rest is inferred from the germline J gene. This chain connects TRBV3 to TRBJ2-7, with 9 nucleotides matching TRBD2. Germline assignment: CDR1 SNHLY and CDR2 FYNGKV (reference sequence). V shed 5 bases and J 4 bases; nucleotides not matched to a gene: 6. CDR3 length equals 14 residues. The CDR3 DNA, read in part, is TGTGCCAGCAGCCCCCGACTGGGGGCGTATGAACAGTAC. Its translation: CASSPRLGAYEQY. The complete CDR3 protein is CASSPRLGAYEQYF.

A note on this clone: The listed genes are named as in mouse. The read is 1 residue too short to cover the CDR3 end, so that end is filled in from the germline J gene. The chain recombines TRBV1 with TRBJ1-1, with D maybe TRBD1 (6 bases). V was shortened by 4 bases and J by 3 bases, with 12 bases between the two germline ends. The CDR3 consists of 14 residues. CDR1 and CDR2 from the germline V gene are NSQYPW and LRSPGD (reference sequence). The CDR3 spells CTCSGRGRDTEVFF. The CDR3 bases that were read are TGCACCTGCAGTGGCAGGGGCAGGGACACAGAAGTCTTC.

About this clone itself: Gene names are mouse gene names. CDR3 DNA, as far as it was read: TGCTCCAGCAGTCAATCCGGGACTGGGGTCTATGAACAGTAC. The encoded protein is CSSSQSGTGVYEQY. The complete CDR3 sequence is CSSSQSGTGVYEQYF. The chain has TRBV23 and TRBJ2-7; the DNA was not compared with TRBD2, the D call given in the table. The observed sequence ends 1 residue before the CDR3 terminus, with the missing tail filled in from the germline J gene. Germline lookup yields CDR1 KGHTA and CDR2 FQNQQP. CDR3 length: 15 amino acids.

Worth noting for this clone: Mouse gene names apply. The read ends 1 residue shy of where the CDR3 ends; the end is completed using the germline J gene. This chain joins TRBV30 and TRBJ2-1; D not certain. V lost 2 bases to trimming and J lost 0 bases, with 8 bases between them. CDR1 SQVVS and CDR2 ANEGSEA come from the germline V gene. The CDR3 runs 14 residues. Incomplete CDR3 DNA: TGTAGTTCTAGAACGGGGTTTAACTATGCTGAGCAGTTC. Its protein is CSSRTGFNYAEQF. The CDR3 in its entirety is CSSRTGFNYAEQFF.

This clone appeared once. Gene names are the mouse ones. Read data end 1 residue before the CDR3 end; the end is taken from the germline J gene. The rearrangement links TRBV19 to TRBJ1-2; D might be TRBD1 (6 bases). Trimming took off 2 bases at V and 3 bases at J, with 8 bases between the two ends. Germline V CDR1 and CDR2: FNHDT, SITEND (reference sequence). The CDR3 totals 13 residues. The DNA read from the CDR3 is TGTGCCAGCAGTATGGGGGCGCACTCCGACTACACC. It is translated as CASSMGAHSDYT. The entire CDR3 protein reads CASSMGAHSDYTF. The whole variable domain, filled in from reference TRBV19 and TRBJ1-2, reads GGIITQTPKFLIGQEGQKLTLKCQQNFNHDTMYWYRQDSGKGLRLIYYSITENDLQKGDLSEGYDASREKKSSFSLTVTSAQKNEMAVFLCASSMGAHSDYTFGSGTRLLVI.

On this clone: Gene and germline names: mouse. The CDR3 loop reads CASGELGGQNTLYF. CDR3 DNA (partial): TGTGCCAGCGGTGAGCTGGGGGGACAAAACACCTTGTAC. The J gene is TRBJ2-4, the V gene TRBV13-2; TRBD2 matches 8 bases. Read coverage stops 1 residue before the CDR3 terminus; the germline J gene supplies the remainder. V lost 2 bases and J lost 3; bases outside the gene matches: 2. Germline V gene sequence: CDR1 NNHNN, CDR2 SYGAGS (reference sequence). The CDR3 totals 14 residues.